This T cell receptor beta chain comes out of a study of OX40 agonist ivuxolimab in advanced cancers. About the research overall: Each dose-escalation patient presented with hepatocellular carcinoma, melanoma, renal cell or head and neck cancer. Therapy given before enrollment (anti-PD-1, anti-PD-L1 or anti-CTLA-4) was allowed, and under 45% had some. Whole-study findings and limits: Both blood CD4+ and CD8+ T cells showed clonal growth by week 6 at 0.1 to 3.0 mg/kg. Expanded clones belonging to CD8+ T cells outnumbered, on average, those of CD4+.

The protocol was immunoSEQ multiplex PCR, while the TCRdb copy is restricted to in-frame clones and leaves out a portion. Among 85,000 to 120,000 clones, 75% to 95% were seen once, and the ten largest hold about 0.5%. The CDR3 loop spans 12 amino acids. The V gene's germline CDR1 is GTSNPN and CDR2 SVGIG (reference sequence). Regarding this clone: The antigen is unknown.

V is TRBV30 and J is TRBJ1-3; D gene unclear. Sequenced material: CD4+ or CD8+ T cells sorted from blood, taken in a trial of the OX40 agonist ivuxolimab. The receptor's source is an adult with an advanced solid tumor such as melanoma, head and neck, liver or kidney cancer. The CDR3 bases are TGTGCTAAGAGGGACTCTGGAAACACCATATATTTT. As protein: CAKRDSGNTIYF.